Judged by frequency, the clone carrying this T cell receptor beta chain is medium-sized. This CDR3 is 16 amino acids long. Germline V gene sequence: CDR1 KGHDR, CDR2 SFDVKD. This sample was taken from a study of CXCR3-negative and CXCR3-positive naive CD8 T cells. It was by 5' RACE with UMI labels that the TRB cDNA libraries were prepared. No DNA is given; TCRdb re-called the 5' RACE reads and lists each CDR3 protein once. The sample table includes roughly 6,900 distinct CDR3 sequences. Naive CD8+ T lymphocytes were specified as CD45RO-CCR7+CD27+CD95-. The V call is TRBV24-1, the J call TRBJ2-1; the TRBD1 assignment by TCRdb is unverifiable without DNA. The sequence derives from a human donor in good health. Some clones in this sample may be carry-over from other donors' samples. Sample: naive CXCR3- CD8+ T cells from blood. Described subset: CD45RO-CCR7+CD27+CD95- naive CD8+ T cells lacking CXCR3 (TNR3-). This chain's CDR3 is CATSEGRYGQYNEQFF.